Below, 27 T cell receptor beta chains from the same sample are listed, as sequenced in a study of identifying expanded T cells in peripheral blood. Produced via immunoSEQ multiplex PCR; TCRdb's table is partial and in-frame only. Counted here are about 52,000 clones, approximately 86% occurring once; the ten biggest clones make up 12% to 15%. Sequencing input: blood. All receptors derive from a person aged 18 to 75 in good health.

The J gene is TRBJ2-6, the V gene TRBV6-1, with 7 bases lining up with TRBD1. The J segment lost 0 bases and the V segment lost 4 bases, leaving 9 bases of the junction unmatched. Germline loops: CDR1 MNHNS, CDR2 SASEGT. There are 18 residues in the CDR3. The CDR3 loop reads CASSALGQAFSGANVLTF. DNA of the CDR3: TGTGCCAGCAGTGCATTAGGACAGGCTTTCTCTGGGGCCAACGTCCTGACTTTC.

The chain has TRBV11-2 and TRBJ2-6; D ambiguous. V was clipped by 3 bases and J by 0 bases, with 9 bases between them. The CDR3 spans 16 residues. CDR1 and CDR2 from the germline V gene are SGHAT and FQNNGV. In DNA form, the CDR3 reads TGTGCCAGCAGCTTCGTGGCGGTCTCTGGGGCCAACGTCCTGACTTTC. It is translated as CASSFVAVSGANVLTF.

CDR3 nucleotides: TGTGCCACCAAAAAGGGACCTAACCAGCATTTT. It encodes CATKKGPNQHF. This chain connects TRBV6-8 to TRBJ1-5; D is possibly TRBD1 (5 bases). The CDR3 spans 11 residues. V lost 10 bases and J 12 bases, leaving 16 bases between the germline ends. From germline, CDR1 is MNHGY and CDR2 SAAAGT.

This chain connects TRBV19 to TRBJ1-1; 9 bases agree with TRBD1. CDR1 LNHDA and CDR2 SQIVND come from the germline V gene (reference sequence). Trimming took 4 bases from V and 7 from J; bases not matched to a gene: 10. This CDR3 has 15 amino acids. The CDR3 coding sequence is TGTGCCAGTAGTACCAAGGGACAGGGCTCGGTTGAAGCTTTCTTT. Translation gives CASSTKGQGSVEAFF.

The rearrangement uses TRBV7-6 and TRBJ2-5; tentatively, D is TRBD1 (6 bases). Trimming removed 2 bases from V and 5 bases from J, with 9 bases in between. The CDR3 extends over 13 amino acids. Germline lookup yields CDR1 SGHVS and CDR2 FNYEAQ. CDR3 bases: TGTGCCAGCAGCTTAACTAGGGGGGAGACCCAGTACTTC. Residues: CASSLTRGETQYF.

The J gene is TRBJ2-7, the V gene TRBV2; D is unresolved. V shed 2 bases and J shed 4 bases, with 6 bases lying between them. The CDR3 runs 12 residues. The germline CDR1 and CDR2 sequences are SNHLY and FYNNEI. The CDR3 bases are TGTGCCAGCAGTGAAAAAGGTTACGAGCAGTACTTC. Translating it yields CASSEKGYEQYF. Full variable domain (outside the CDR3, taken from reference TRBV2 and TRBJ2-7): EPEVTQTPSHQVTQMGQEVILRCVPISNHLYFYWYRQILGQKVEFLVSFYNNEISEKSEIFDDQFSVERPDGSNFTLKIRSTKLEDSAMYFCASSEKGYEQYFGPGTRLTVT.

The chain has TRBV14 and TRBJ2-5; 7 bases match TRBD1. This CDR3 has 15 amino acids. The junction had 9 bases not matched to a gene; V was cut back by 2 bases and J by 6 bases. CDR1 is SGHDN, CDR2 FVKESK, per germline. CDR3 nucleotide sequence: TGTGCCAGCAGCCAAAGAATAAGGGGGCGAAAGACCCAGTACTTC. Encoded protein: CASSQRIRGRKTQYF. The entire variable domain, with the rest obtained from reference TRBV14 and TRBJ2-5, is as follows: EAGVTQFPSHSVIEKGQTVTLRCDPISGHDNLYWYRRVMGKEIKFLLHFVKESKQDESGMPNNRFLAERTGGTYSTLKVQPAELEDSGVYFCASSQRIRGRKTQYFGPGTRLLVL.

The rearrangement joins TRBV10-2 to TRBJ2-5; D is possibly TRBD1 (5 bases). Germline CDR1 reads WSHSY; CDR2 reads SAAADI. The ends were cut back, 8 bases at V and 1 base at J, with 8 bases in the middle. The CDR3 is made up of 12 amino acids. CDR3 in DNA: TGCGCCAGCGGGGCTACCCAAGAGACCCAGTACTTC. Translation: CASGATQETQYF.

The rearrangement joins TRBV10-3 to TRBJ2-3; 10 bases map to TRBD2. The CDR3 extends over 14 amino acids. Germline V gene data show CDR1 as ENHRY and CDR2 as SYGVKD. The trim removed 6 bases at V and 4 bases at J, leaving 4 bases unmatched. The CDR3 loop is CAIRPAGGPDTQYF. CDR3 coding DNA: TGTGCCATCAGGCCAGCGGGGGGGCCAGATACGCAGTATTTT.

V is TRBV2 and J is TRBJ2-5; D uncertain. The V and J ends lost 5 bases and 0 bases respectively, with 4 bases between them. The CDR3 covers 12 residues. Germline V gene lookup returns CDR1 SNHLY and CDR2 FYNNEI. The CDR3 DNA reads as TGTGCCAGCAGTAAGAACCAAGAGACCCAGTACTTC. Translating gives CASSKNQETQYF.

The V call is TRBV4-1, the J call TRBJ1-1; D might be TRBD1 (5 bases). The CDR3 loop spans 15 amino acids. Germline V CDR1 and CDR2: MGHRA, YSYEKL. Trimming removed 1 base at V and 1 base at J, with 10 bases between. Written as DNA, the CDR3 is TGCGCCAGCAGCCAAGGGCAGGGTCCGAACACTGAAGCTTTCTTT. Its protein product is CASSQGQGPNTEAFF.

V is TRBV11-2 and J is TRBJ2-1, with 7 bases identical to TRBD2. The CDR3 spans 14 residues. Germline lookup yields CDR1 SGHAT and CDR2 FQNNGV. The trim removed 4 bases at V and 9 bases at J, leaving 9 bases unmatched. The CDR3 DNA reads as TGTGCCAGCAGCTCGGGACTCGGGAGGAGTGAGCAGTTCTTC. It is translated as CASSSGLGRSEQFF.

This rearrangement joins TRBV5-8 to TRBJ2-5, with no clear D. V shed 6 bases and J shed 4 bases, with 7 bases lying between them. This CDR3 has 11 residues. Germline CDR1 and CDR2: SGHTS and YDEGEE. The CDR3 DNA reads as TGTGCCAGCACGGTCCGAGAGACCCAGTACTTC. Encoded protein: CASTVRETQYF. Full variable domain (outside the CDR3, taken from reference TRBV5-8 and TRBJ2-5): EAGVTQSPTHLIKTRGQQATLRCSPISGHTSVYWYQQALGLGLQFLLWYDEGEERNRGNFPPRFSGRQFPNYSSELNVNALELEDSALYLCASTVRETQYFGPGTRLLVL.

The rearrangement joins TRBV27 to TRBJ2-3; D is uncertain. Germline V gene sequence: CDR1 MNHEY, CDR2 SMNVEV (reference sequence). The CDR3 totals 15 residues. Trimming removed 4 bases at V and 0 bases at J, with 11 bases between. The CDR3 protein is CASSWAGTSTDTQYF. CDR3 bases: TGTGCCAGCAGTTGGGCAGGCACTAGCACAGATACGCAGTATTTT.

The V call is TRBV11-3, the J call TRBJ2-3; 14 bases are a match to TRBD2. The CDR3 consists of 16 residues. With 0 bases clipped from V and 7 bases from J, the junction kept 3 bases outside the gene matches. CDR1 and CDR2 (germline): SGHNT, YENEEA. The CDR3: CASSLDGTSGSNTQYF. The CDR3 DNA follows: TGTGCCAGCAGCTTAGATGGGACTAGCGGGAGTAATACGCAGTATTTT.

The rearrangement links TRBV27 to TRBJ1-4; weak D call: TRBD1 (5 bases). V was trimmed by 6 bases and J by 0 bases, leaving 8 bases between them. CDR1 and CDR2 from the germline V gene are MNHEY and SMNVEV (reference sequence). CDR3 length equals 14 residues. CDR3 in DNA: TGTGCCAGCAGCGCACAGGCAACTAATGAAAAACTGTTTTTT. Translating it yields CASSAQATNEKLFF.

This clone was observed a handful of times. As DNA, the CDR3 is TGTGCCAGCAGCTCCGGACTAGCGGAGGGGAATGAGCAGTTCTTC. This encodes CASSSGLAEGNEQFF. This chain connects TRBV5-6 to TRBJ2-1; TRBD2 matches 10 bases. Germline assignment: CDR1 SGHDT and CDR2 YYEEEE. This CDR3 is 15 amino acids long. V was pared by 3 bases and J by 7 bases, with 7 bases of the junction left unmatched.

V and J are TRBV18 and TRBJ1-2; no clear D gene. V lost 2 bases, J lost 6 bases, and 13 bases lay in between. The CDR3 is made up of 14 amino acids. Germline V gene data show CDR1 as KGHSH and CDR2 as LQKENI. This CDR3 reads CASSPDKVAHGYTF. CDR3 nucleotide sequence: TGTGCCAGCTCACCAGATAAGGTTGCCCATGGCTACACCTTC.

The chain uses TRBV5-5 and TRBJ2-1; 11 nucleotides align to TRBD2. V gave up 0 bases and J gave up 10 bases; unmatched junction bases: 9. The CDR3 spans 16 residues. The germline V gene has CDR1 SGHKS and CDR2 YYEKEE (reference sequence). Here the CDR3 DNA reads TGTGCCAGCAGCTTGGCCAGTAGCGGGAGGGCCGGCGAGCAGTTCTTC. Its translation: CASSLASSGRAGEQFF.

V usage is TRBV9 and J usage is TRBJ2-5; D ambiguous. The CDR3 runs to 14 residues. V dropped 1 base and J dropped 5 bases, with 12 bases sitting between them. Germline V CDR1 and CDR2: SGDLS, YYNGEE. Here the CDR3 reads CASSVSGSGETQYF. The CDR3 DNA follows: TGTGCCAGCAGCGTAAGTGGGTCTGGGGAGACCCAGTACTTC.

A note on this clone: Given the absence of the conserved phenylalanine or tryptophan at the CDR3 end, a read error is likely. Because the CDR3's place on the DNA is in doubt, the DNA is left out and the CDR3 is given as listed by TCRdb. V usage is TRBV11-2 and J usage is TRBJ1-6; the D call TRBD1 from the table was never checked on the DNA. Germline V lookup: CDR1 SGHAT, CDR2 FQNNGV. From its first to its last residue, the CDR3 has 13 amino acids. CDR3 loop: CASSLGNLGTPIV.

In its sample, this clone was seen once. This rearrangement joins TRBV18 to TRBJ2-5, with 9 bases matching TRBD1. The germline V gene has CDR1 KGHSH and CDR2 LQKENI. This CDR3 spans 15 amino acids. Trimming cost V 6 bases and J 2 bases; bases outside gene matches: 7. CDR3 amino acids: CASSPDRGRQETQYF. The DNA for the CDR3 is TGTGCCAGCTCGCCAGACAGGGGGAGGCAAGAGACCCAGTACTTC.

This clone was seen just once. This chain uses TRBV19 with TRBJ1-2; TRBD1 is a possible D gene (5 bases). Trimming pared 1 base from V and 3 bases from J, leaving 9 bases between. CDR1 is LNHDA, CDR2 SQIVND, per germline (reference sequence). The CDR3 is made up of 14 amino acids. DNA for the CDR3: TGTGCCAGTAGTATAGGAGGGGTTCACTATGGCTACACCTTC. Residues: CASSIGGVHYGYTF.

This rearrangement joins TRBV5-4 to TRBJ2-5; D unclear. Trimming cost V 0 bases and J 3 bases, with 6 bases left between them. From germline, CDR1 is SGHNT and CDR2 YYREEE (reference sequence). The CDR3 has 13 residues. CDR3 nucleotides: TGTGCCAGCAGCTTGGTCTGGGAAGAGACCCAGTACTTC. Encoded protein: CASSLVWEETQYF.

The CDR3, as DNA: TGCGCCAGCAGCTTGCCGGTGTCGGGCGAGCAGTACTTC. Translated: CASSLPVSGEQYF. The V gene is TRBV5-1, the J gene TRBJ2-7, with no clear D. Between the trimmed V and J ends, which lost 1 base and 6 bases, there was a span of 11 bases. CDR3 length: 13 amino acids. The germline gives CDR1 SGHRS, CDR2 YFSETQ.

This clone was seen once. The chain uses TRBV11-3 and TRBJ2-2, with no clear D. The CDR3 length is 15 residues. Trimming stripped 0 bases from V and 5 bases from J, with 10 bases between. Germline CDR1 and CDR2: SGHNT and YENEEA. The CDR3 spells CASSLDGSATGELFF. The CDR3 DNA is TGTGCCAGCAGCTTAGATGGGTCCGCAACCGGGGAGCTGTTTTTT. Filled out from reference TRBV11-3 and TRBJ2-2, the complete variable domain reads EAGVVQSPRYKIIEKKQPVAFWCNPISGHNTLYWYLQNLGQGPELLIRYENEEAVDDSQLPKDRFSAERLKGVDSTLKIQPAELGDSAVYLCASSLDGSATGELFFGEGSRLTVL.

This chain uses TRBV21-1 with TRBJ2-5; the table assigns TRBD1, which was not confirmed against the DNA. TRBV21-1 is a listed pseudogene. This CDR3 comprises 14 residues. DNA of the CDR3: TGTGCCAGCAGCAGGGCTCAACCGAAAGAGACCCAGTACTTC. As protein: CASSRAQPKETQYF.